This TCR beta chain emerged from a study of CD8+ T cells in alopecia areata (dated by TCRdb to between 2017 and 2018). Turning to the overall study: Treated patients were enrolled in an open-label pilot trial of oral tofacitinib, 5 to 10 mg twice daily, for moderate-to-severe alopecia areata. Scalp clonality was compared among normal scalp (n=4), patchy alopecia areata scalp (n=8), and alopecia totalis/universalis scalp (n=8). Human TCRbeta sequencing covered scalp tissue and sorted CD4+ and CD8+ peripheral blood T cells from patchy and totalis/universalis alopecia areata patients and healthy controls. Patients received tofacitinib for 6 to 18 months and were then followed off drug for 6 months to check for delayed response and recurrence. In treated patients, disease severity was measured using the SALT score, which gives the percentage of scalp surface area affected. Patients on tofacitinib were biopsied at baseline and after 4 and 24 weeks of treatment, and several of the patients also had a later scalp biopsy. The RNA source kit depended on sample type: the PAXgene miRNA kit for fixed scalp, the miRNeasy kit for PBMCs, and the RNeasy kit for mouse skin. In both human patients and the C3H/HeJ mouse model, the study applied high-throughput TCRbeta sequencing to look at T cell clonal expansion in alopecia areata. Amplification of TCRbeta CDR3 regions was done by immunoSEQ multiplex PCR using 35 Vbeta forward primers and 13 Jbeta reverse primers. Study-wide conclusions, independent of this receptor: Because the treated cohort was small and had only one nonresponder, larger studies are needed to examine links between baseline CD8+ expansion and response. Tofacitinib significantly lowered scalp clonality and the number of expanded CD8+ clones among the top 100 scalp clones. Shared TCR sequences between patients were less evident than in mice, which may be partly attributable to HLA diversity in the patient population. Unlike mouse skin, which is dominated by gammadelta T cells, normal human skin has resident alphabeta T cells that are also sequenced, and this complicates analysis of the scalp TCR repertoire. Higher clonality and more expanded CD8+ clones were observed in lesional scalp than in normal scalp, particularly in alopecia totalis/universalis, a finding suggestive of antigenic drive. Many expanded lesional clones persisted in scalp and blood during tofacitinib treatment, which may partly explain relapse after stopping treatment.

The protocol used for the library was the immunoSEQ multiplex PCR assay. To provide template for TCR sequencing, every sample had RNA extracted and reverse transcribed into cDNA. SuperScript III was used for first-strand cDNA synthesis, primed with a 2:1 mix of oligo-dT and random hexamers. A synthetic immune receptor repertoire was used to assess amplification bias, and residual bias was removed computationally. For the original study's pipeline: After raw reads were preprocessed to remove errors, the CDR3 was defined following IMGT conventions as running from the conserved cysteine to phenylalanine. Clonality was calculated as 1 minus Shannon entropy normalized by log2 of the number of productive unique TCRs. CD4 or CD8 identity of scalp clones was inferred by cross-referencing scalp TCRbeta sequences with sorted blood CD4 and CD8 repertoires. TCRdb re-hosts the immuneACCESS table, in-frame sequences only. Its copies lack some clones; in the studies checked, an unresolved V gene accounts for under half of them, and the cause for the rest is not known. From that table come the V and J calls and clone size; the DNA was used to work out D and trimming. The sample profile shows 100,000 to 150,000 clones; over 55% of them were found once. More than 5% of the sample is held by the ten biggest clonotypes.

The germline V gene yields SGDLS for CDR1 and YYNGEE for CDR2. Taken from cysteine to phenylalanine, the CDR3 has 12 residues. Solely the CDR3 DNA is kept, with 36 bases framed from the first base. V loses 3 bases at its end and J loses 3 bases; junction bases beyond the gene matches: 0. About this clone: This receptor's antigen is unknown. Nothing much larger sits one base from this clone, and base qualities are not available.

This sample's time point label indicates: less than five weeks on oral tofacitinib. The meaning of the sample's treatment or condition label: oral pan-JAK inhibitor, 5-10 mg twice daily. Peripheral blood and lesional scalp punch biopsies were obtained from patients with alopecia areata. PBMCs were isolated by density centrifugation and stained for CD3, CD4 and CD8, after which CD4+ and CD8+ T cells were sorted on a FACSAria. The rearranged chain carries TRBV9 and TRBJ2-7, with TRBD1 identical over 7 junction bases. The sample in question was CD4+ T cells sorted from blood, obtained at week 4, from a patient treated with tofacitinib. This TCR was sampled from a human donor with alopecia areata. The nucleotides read TGTGCCAGCAGCGGACAGGGCTACGAGCAGTACTTC. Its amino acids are CASSGQGYEQYF.